A selection of T cell receptor beta chains follows, all from one sample in a study of T cells in Graves' hyperthyroidism and ophthalmopathy. TCRdb processed the multiplex PCR reads anew with MiXCR; each CDR3 protein has one entry. Among roughly 500,000 distinct CDR3 sequences listed, around 14% were seen once. Material: blood. Receptors were obtained from a woman under 40 with Graves' hyperthyroidism that later progressed to Graves' ophthalmopathy. Both conserved end residues are part of each CDR3. The order of the fields is CDR3 length, clone size, V gene, D gene, J gene, CDR3 protein, CDR3 DNA. D genes are given only for firm matches. Clone size is shown for a subset of rows, as once, few, many or a class of expanded clone.

length: 13; size: many; V: TRBV7-2; D: TRBD1; J: TRBJ2-1; CDR3: CASSRDRDNEQFF; DNA: TGTGCCAGCAGTAGGGACAGGGACAATGAGCAGTTCTTC
length: 14; size: many; V: TRBV6-2/TRBV6-3; D: TRBD2; J: TRBJ2-7; CDR3: CASRKAGGSYEQYF; DNA: TGTGCCAGCAGAAAAGCGGGAGGGTCCTACGAGCAGTACTTC
length: 16; size: once; V: TRBV28; D: TRBD2; J: TRBJ2-1; CDR3: CASSLPGLAEGNEQFF; DNA: TGTGCCAGCAGTTTACCCGGACTAGCGGAGGGGAATGAGCAGTTCTTC
length: 14; size: few; V: TRBV20-1; D: NA; J: TRBJ2-4; CDR3: CSASQLAGYGIQYF; DNA: TGCAGTGCTTCCCAACTAGCTGGCTACGGCATTCAGTACTTC
length: 16; size: NA; V: TRBV6-1; D: TRBD2; J: TRBJ2-1; CDR3: CASRTLAGGAYNEQFF; DNA: TGTGCCAGCAGGACCCTAGCGGGAGGCGCCTACAATGAGCAGTTCTTC
length: 16; size: many; V: TRBV19; D: NA; J: TRBJ2-2; CDR3: CASSIAPRADTGELFF; DNA: TGTGCCAGTAGTATAGCCCCTCGAGCGGACACCGGGGAGCTGTTTTTT
length: 14; size: many; V: TRBV7-9; D: TRBD2; J: TRBJ2-7; CDR3: CASSTSGTSYEQYF; DNA: TGTGCCAGCAGCACCTCCGGGACTAGCTACGAGCAGTACTTC
length: 22; size: NA; V: TRBV4-2; D: TRBD2; J: TRBJ2-3; CDR3: CASSQEGGNSWSTSGFTDTQYF; DNA: TGTGCCAGCAGCCAAGAGGGGGGGAATTCTTGGTCGACTAGCGGGTTCACAGATACGCAGTATTTT
length: 15; size: NA; V: TRBV11-2; D: TRBD2; J: TRBJ2-7; CDR3: CASSLVLAGGSEQYF; DNA: TGTGCCAGCAGCTTAGTTCTAGCGGGAGGAAGTGAGCAGTACTTC
length: 13; size: many; V: TRBV20-1; D: NA; J: TRBJ1-2; CDR3: CSARDPTGYGYTF; DNA: TGCAGTGCTAGAGATCCTACGGGCTATGGCTACACCTTC
length: 16; size: many; V: TRBV6-5; D: TRBD1; J: TRBJ2-2; CDR3: CASSYWTGVSAGELFF; DNA: TGTGCCAGCAGTTACTGGACAGGGGTTAGCGCCGGGGAGCTGTTTTTT
length: 15; size: many; V: TRBV9; D: TRBD1; J: TRBJ2-5; CDR3: CASSVASGGLETQYF; DNA: TGTGCCAGCAGCGTAGCTTCAGGGGGCCTAGAGACCCAGTACTTC
length: 15; size: few; V: TRBV20-1; D: NA; J: TRBJ2-2; CDR3: CSAGLSPGNTGELFF; DNA: TGCAGTGCTGGTTTGAGCCCGGGGAACACCGGGGAGCTGTTTTTT
length: 15; size: many; V: TRBV20-1; D: NA; J: TRBJ1-6; CDR3: CSARSTGTLNSPLHF; DNA: TGCAGTGCTAGATCCACCGGGACCCTAAATTCACCCCTCCACTTT
length: 15; size: many; V: TRBV30; D: TRBD2; J: TRBJ2-7; CDR3: CAGLNSGSSSYEQYF; DNA: TGTGCCGGGTTGAATAGCGGGTCGAGCTCCTACGAGCAGTACTTC
length: 20; size: few; V: TRBV6-2/TRBV6-3; D: NA; J: TRBJ2-2; CDR3: CASRHELLWESGEVTGELFF; DNA: TGTGCCAGCAGACACGAACTGTTGTGGGAATCAGGAGAGGTCACCGGGGAGCTGTTTTTT
length: 14; size: many; V: TRBV7-3; D: TRBD1; J: TRBJ2-2; CDR3: CASSRDRGTGELFF; DNA: TGTGCCAGCAGTCGGGACAGGGGGACCGGGGAGCTGTTTTTT
length: 12; size: NA; V: TRBV29-1; D: TRBD1; J: TRBJ2-5; CDR3: CSVGQPRETQYF; DNA: TGCAGCGTGGGACAGCCCAGGGAGACCCAGTACTTC
length: 14; size: many; V: TRBV20-1; D: TRBD1; J: TRBJ2-7; CDR3: CSARDLGRDREQYF; DNA: TGCAGTGCTAGAGATCTCGGTAGGGACAGGGAGCAGTACTTC
length: 13; size: NA; V: TRBV5-1; D: NA; J: TRBJ2-7; CDR3: CASSASSSYEQYF; DNA: TGCGCCAGCAGCGCTTCGAGCTCCTACGAGCAGTACTTC
length: 16; size: NA; V: TRBV5-4; D: TRBD1; J: TRBJ2-2; CDR3: CASSWPWDRSTGELFF; DNA: TGTGCCAGCAGCTGGCCCTGGGACAGGTCAACCGGGGAGCTGTTTTTT
length: 13; size: few; V: TRBV24-1; D: NA; J: TRBJ1-1; CDR3: CATSDGKNTEAFF; DNA: TGTGCCACCAGTGATGGCAAGAACACTGAAGCTTTCTTT
length: 14; size: many; V: TRBV2; D: TRBD1; J: TRBJ1-4; CDR3: CASSGTGGNEKLFF; DNA: TGTGCCAGCAGTGGAACAGGGGGGAATGAAAAACTGTTTTTT
length: 16; size: many; V: TRBV12-3/TRBV12-4; D: TRBD2; J: TRBJ2-2; CDR3: CASSLILAGNTGELFF; DNA: TGTGCCAGCAGTTTAATACTAGCGGGCAACACCGGGGAGCTGTTTTTT
length: 13; size: many; V: TRBV11-2; D: TRBD1; J: TRBJ1-1; CDR3: CASSAGGGTEAFF; DNA: TGTGCCAGCAGTGCAGGGGGCGGGACTGAAGCTTTCTTT
length: 17; size: many; V: TRBV30; D: TRBD2; J: TRBJ2-2; CDR3: CAWSVPQREARAGELFF; DNA: TGTGCCTGGAGTGTACCTCAGCGGGAGGCCAGGGCCGGGGAGCTGTTTTTT
length: 12; size: many; V: TRBV7-9; D: NA; J: TRBJ2-7; CDR3: CASSPTEYEQYF; DNA: TGTGCCAGCAGCCCGACAGAATACGAGCAGTACTTC
length: 13; size: NA; V: TRBV5-1; D: NA; J: TRBJ1-1; CDR3: CASSLNPEAEAFF; DNA: TGCGCCAGCAGCTTGAACCCGGAGGCTGAAGCTTTCTTT
length: 14; size: few; V: TRBV7-3; D: TRBD2; J: TRBJ2-7; CDR3: CASSSSGSWNEQYF; DNA: TGTGCCAGCAGTTCGAGCGGGAGTTGGAACGAGCAGTACTTC
length: 13; size: many; V: TRBV27; D: NA; J: TRBJ2-5; CDR3: CASTPQGQETQYF; DNA: TGTGCCAGCACCCCGCAGGGTCAAGAGACCCAGTACTTC
length: 15; size: many; V: TRBV11-2; D: NA; J: TRBJ2-7; CDR3: CASSLEGARDNEQYF; DNA: TGTGCCAGCAGCTTAGAGGGGGCGAGGGATAACGAGCAGTACTTC
length: 15; size: few; V: TRBV7-9; D: NA; J: TRBJ1-2; CDR3: CASSLGSTRNYGYTF; DNA: TGTGCCAGCAGCTTAGGATCCACTCGTAACTATGGCTACACCTTC
length: 17; size: many; V: TRBV6-2/TRBV6-3; D: TRBD1; J: TRBJ2-3; CDR3: CASSLIRDRADPDTQYF; DNA: TGTGCCAGCAGTTTGATCCGGGACAGGGCGGACCCAGATACGCAGTATTTT
length: 12; size: many; V: TRBV6-2/TRBV6-3; D: NA; J: TRBJ2-7; CDR3: CASSSPGYEQYF; DNA: TGTGCCAGCAGTTCTCCAGGGTACGAGCAGTACTTC
length: 17; size: many; V: TRBV2; D: NA; J: TRBJ1-1; CDR3: CASSEASGTRKNTEAFF; DNA: TGTGCCAGCAGTGAAGCGTCCGGGACACGAAAGAACACTGAAGCTTTCTTT
length: 17; size: many; V: TRBV2; D: NA; J: TRBJ1-6; CDR3: CASSVRGPSSYNSPLHF; DNA: TGTGCCAGCAGTGTTCGCGGGCCAAGCTCCTATAATTCACCCCTCCACTTT
length: 16; size: many; V: TRBV6-1; D: TRBD1; J: TRBJ1-5; CDR3: CASSEVTGGSNQPQHF; DNA: TGTGCCAGCAGTGAAGTAACAGGGGGAAGCAATCAGCCCCAGCATTTT
length: 11; size: NA; V: TRBV12-3/TRBV12-4; D: TRBD2; J: TRBJ2-1; CDR3: CASSWGGEQFF; DNA: TGTGCCAGCAGTTGGGGAGGGGAGCAGTTCTTC
length: 18; size: many; V: TRBV12-3/TRBV12-4; D: NA; J: TRBJ2-1; CDR3: CASRFRSIAVHSYNEQFF; DNA: TGTGCCAGCAGATTTAGGTCCATAGCGGTCCACTCCTACAATGAGCAGTTCTTC
length: 15; size: NA; V: TRBV4-3; D: NA; J: TRBJ2-2; CDR3: CASSRDILNTGELFF; DNA: TGCGCCAGCAGTAGGGACATCCTGAACACCGGGGAGCTGTTTTTT
length: 13; size: many; V: TRBV6-1; D: NA; J: TRBJ1-1; CDR3: CASNDIMNTEAFF; DNA: TGTGCCAGCAACGACATCATGAACACTGAAGCTTTCTTT
length: 14; size: many; V: TRBV20-1; D: NA; J: TRBJ2-5; CDR3: CSARKRAFQETQYF; DNA: TGCAGTGCACGTAAACGGGCGTTCCAAGAGACCCAGTACTTC
length: 15; size: many; V: TRBV5-6; D: NA; J: TRBJ1-5; CDR3: CASSQQGGSNQPQHF; DNA: TGTGCCAGCAGCCAACAGGGTGGTAGCAATCAGCCCCAGCATTTT
length: 15; size: few; V: TRBV19; D: NA; J: TRBJ1-1; CDR3: CASSTGVTLGTEAFF; DNA: TGTGCCAGTAGTACTGGGGTGACATTGGGGACTGAAGCTTTCTTT
length: 15; size: few; V: TRBV15; D: TRBD1; J: TRBJ2-5; CDR3: CATSRDRGQQETQYF; DNA: TGTGCCACCAGCAGAGATAGGGGACAGCAAGAGACCCAGTACTTC
length: 16; size: many; V: TRBV6-1; D: NA; J: TRBJ1-4; CDR3: CASSRTTLTTNEKLFF; DNA: TGTGCCAGCAGTAGAACGACACTCACAACTAATGAAAAACTGTTTTTT
length: 14; size: many; V: TRBV11-2; D: NA; J: TRBJ2-7; CDR3: CASSPGHPAYEQYF; DNA: TGTGCCAGCAGCCCGGGACACCCAGCCTACGAGCAGTACTTC